This T cell receptor beta chain was captured in a study of blood T cell repertoires in COVID-19. Study summary: Whether acute or convalescent, the COVID-19 samples came from the United States, Italy and Spain.

Profiling relied on immunoSEQ multiplex PCR, and the TCRdb table lists in-frame clones only, not all of them. This table holds more than 300,000 clones, 80% to 95% found once. The CDR3 covers 14 residues. CDR1 and CDR2 from the germline V gene are SEHNR and FQNEAQ (reference sequence). Unmatched junction bases numbered 5, after V lost 3 bases and J lost 5 bases. The chain combines TRBV7-9 with TRBJ2-5, with 8 bases that match TRBD1. What was sequenced was PBMCs or T cells enriched from blood (not recorded which). This clonotype was obtained from a woman in her thirties who had recovered from COVID-19. The CDR3 DNA reads TGTGCCAGCAGCTTGACAGGGGTTGGGGAGACCCAGTACTTC. This gives the protein CASSLTGVGETQYF.